This T cell receptor (beta chain) was captured by sequencing in a study of cytomegalovirus exposure and HLA in healthy donors. The primer mix had 60 Vbeta and 13 Jbeta primers. Here immunoSEQ multiplex PCR was the method, and the copy in TCRdb shows in-frame clones only, minus some. The table for this sample gives roughly 54,000 clones. CDR3 size: 15 residues. Trimming removed 3 bases from V and 1 base from J, with 10 bases in between. From germline, CDR1 is MNHNS and CDR2 SASEGT. This chain links TRBV6-1 with TRBJ2-4, with D possibly matching TRBD1 (5 bases). The receptor's source is a woman in her 30s in good health and CMV-seropositive. Sequencing was carried out using PBMCs. CDR3 region: CASSDTGTAKNIQYF. CDR3 nucleotide sequence: TGTGCCAGCAGTGACACAGGAACGGCCAAAAACATTCAGTACTTC.